This T cell receptor beta chain was found in a study of T cells in Graves' hyperthyroidism and ophthalmopathy. Background on the study: Peripheral blood was collected at initial diagnosis, before any treatment.

This CDR3 region has 11 residues. Germline loops: CDR1 SGHTA, CDR2 FQGNSA. V gave up 6 bases and J gave up 7 bases, with 9 bases separating them. The sample holds many counts of this clonotype. Its specificity is not known. Overall study findings and caveats: With a median lead of roughly 6.8 months before onset, the model predicted ophthalmopathy.

Researchers amplified the TCR beta CDR3 regions from RNA transcripts. Using the HTBI primer set, a first-round RT-PCR was run on the TCR CDR3. TCRdb independently ran MiXCR on the multiplex PCR reads; one entry per CDR3 protein. The table lists 750,000 to 900,000 distinct CDR3 sequences, over 35% of them singletons, with roughly 8.3% in the top ten. Source material for PBMCs was roughly 10 ml fresh peripheral blood. This sequence was found in a man between 18 and 29 years old with Graves' hyperthyroidism. The sequenced material came from blood. The chain combines TRBV7-2 with TRBJ1-1, with D unclear. CDR3 sequence (DNA): TGTGCCAGCAGTCACAGCCTTGAAGCTTTCTTT. Its translation is CASSHSLEAFF.